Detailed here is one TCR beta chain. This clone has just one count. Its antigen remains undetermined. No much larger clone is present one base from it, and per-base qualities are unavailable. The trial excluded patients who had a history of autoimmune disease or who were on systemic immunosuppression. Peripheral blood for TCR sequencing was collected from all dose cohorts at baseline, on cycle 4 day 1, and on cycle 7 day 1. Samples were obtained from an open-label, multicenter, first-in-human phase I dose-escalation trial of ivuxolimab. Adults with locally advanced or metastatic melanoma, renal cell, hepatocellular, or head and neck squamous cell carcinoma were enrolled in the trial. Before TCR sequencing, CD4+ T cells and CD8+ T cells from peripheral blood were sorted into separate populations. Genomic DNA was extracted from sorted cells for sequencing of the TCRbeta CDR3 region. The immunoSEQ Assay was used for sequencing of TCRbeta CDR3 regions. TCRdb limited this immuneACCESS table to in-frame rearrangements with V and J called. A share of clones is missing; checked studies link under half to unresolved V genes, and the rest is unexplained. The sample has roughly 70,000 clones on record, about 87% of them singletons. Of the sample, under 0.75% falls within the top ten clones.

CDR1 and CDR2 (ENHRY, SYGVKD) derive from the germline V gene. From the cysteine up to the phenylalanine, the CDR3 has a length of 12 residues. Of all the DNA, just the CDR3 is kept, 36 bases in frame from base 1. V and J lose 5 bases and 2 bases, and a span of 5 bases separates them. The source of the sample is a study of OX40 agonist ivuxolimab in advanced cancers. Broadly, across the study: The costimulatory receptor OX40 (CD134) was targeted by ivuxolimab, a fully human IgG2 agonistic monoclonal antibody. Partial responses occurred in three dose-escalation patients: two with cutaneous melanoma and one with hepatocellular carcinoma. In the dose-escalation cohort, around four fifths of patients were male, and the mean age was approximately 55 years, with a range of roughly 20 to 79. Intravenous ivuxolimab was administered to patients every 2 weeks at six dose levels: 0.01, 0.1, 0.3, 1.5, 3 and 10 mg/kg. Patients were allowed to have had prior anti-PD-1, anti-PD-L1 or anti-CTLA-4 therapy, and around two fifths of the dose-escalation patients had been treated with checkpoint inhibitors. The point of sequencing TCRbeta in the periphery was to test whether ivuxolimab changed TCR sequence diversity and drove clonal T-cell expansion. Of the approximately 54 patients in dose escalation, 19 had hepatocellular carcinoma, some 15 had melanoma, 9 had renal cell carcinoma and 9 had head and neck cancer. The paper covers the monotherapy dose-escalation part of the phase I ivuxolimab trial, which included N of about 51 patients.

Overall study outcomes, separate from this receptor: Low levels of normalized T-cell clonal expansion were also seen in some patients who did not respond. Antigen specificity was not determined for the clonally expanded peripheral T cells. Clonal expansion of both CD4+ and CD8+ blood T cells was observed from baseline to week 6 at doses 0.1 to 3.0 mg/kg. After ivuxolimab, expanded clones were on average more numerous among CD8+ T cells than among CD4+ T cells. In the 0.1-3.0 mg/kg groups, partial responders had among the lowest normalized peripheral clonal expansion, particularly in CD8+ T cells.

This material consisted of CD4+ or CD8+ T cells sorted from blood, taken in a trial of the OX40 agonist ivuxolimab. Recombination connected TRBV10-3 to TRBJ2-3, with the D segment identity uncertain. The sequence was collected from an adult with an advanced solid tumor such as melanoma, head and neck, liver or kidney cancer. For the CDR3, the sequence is CAISPHTDTQYF. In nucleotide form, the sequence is TGTGCCATCAGTCCTCACACAGATACGCAGTATTTT.